The 2 T cell receptor beta chains reported below all come from one sample, sequenced in a study of blood T cell repertoires in COVID-19. Repertoires were generated with immunoSEQ multiplex PCR, while TCRdb's copy carries only in-frame clones and drops some. In the table there are approximately 210,000 clones, 76% of which are singletons. The specimen was PBMCs or T cells enriched from blood (not recorded which). The receptors here all came from a woman aged 50 to 60 with acute COVID-19.

This CDR3 reads CASSSRGLRNTEAFF. Here the CDR3 DNA reads TGTGCCAGCAGTTCCAGGGGCTTGCGGAACACTGAAGCTTTCTTT. V and J are TRBV28 and TRBJ1-1, with D perhaps TRBD1 (6 bases). The germline gives CDR1 MDHEN, CDR2 SYDVKM. This CDR3 spans 15 amino acids. Trimming pared 4 bases from V and 1 base from J, leaving 13 bases between.

Concerning this clone: One end of the junction does not line up with germline, which may come from a read error. The chain carries TRBV6-1 and TRBJ2-3; D ambiguous. CDR1 is MNHNS, CDR2 SASEGT, per germline. This CDR3 is built from 16 residues. The CDR3 loop is CASRENPTTPTDTQYF. CDR3 in DNA: TGTGCCAGCCGTGAGAACCCCACTACCCCCACAGATACGCAGTATTTT.